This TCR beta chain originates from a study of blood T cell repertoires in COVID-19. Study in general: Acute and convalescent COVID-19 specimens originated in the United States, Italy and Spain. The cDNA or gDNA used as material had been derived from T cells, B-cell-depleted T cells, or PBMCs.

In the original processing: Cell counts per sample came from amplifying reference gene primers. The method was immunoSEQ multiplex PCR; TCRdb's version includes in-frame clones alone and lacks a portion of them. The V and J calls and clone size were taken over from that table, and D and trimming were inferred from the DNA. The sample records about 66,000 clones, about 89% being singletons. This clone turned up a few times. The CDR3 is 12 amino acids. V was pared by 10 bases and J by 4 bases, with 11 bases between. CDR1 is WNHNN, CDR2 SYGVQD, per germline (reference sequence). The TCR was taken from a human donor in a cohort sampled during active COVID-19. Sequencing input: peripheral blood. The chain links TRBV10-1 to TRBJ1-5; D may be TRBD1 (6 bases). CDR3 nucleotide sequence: TGCGCCAACAAGGACAGAAATCAGCCCCAGCATTTT. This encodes CANKDRNQPQHF.